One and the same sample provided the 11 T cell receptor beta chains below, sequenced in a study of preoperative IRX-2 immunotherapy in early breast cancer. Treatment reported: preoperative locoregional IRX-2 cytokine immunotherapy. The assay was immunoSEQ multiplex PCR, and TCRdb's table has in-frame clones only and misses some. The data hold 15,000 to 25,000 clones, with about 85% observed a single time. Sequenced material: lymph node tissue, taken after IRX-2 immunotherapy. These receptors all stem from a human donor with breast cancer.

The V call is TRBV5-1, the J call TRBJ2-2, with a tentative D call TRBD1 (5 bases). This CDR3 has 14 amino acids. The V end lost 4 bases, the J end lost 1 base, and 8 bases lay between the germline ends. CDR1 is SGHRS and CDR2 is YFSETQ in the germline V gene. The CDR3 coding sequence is TGCGCCAGCAGCCAAACAGGGAACACCGGGGAGCTGTTTTTT. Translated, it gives CASSQTGNTGELFF.

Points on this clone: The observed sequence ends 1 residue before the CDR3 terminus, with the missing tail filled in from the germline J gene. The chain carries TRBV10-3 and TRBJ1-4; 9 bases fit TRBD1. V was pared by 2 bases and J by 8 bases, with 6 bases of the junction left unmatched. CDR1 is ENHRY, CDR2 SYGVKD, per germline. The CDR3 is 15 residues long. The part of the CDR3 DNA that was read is TGTGCCATCAGTGAGCCCGGGACAGGGAAGGAAAAACTGTTT. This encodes CAISEPGTGKEKLF. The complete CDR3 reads CAISEPGTGKEKLFF.

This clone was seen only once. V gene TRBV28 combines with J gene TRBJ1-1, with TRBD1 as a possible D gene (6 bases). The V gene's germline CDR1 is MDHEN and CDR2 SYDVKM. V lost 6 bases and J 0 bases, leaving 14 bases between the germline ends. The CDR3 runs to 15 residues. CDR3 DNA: TGTGCCAGCAGAGGGACATGGGGAATGAACACTGAAGCTTTCTTT. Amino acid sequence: CASRGTWGMNTEAFF. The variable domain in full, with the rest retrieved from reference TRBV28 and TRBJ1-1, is DVKVTQSSRYLVKRTGEKVFLECVQDMDHENMFWYRQDPGLGLRLIYFSYDVKMKEKGDIPEGYSVSREKKERFSLILESASTNQTSMYLCASRGTWGMNTEAFFGQGTRLTVV.

CDR3 loop: CASSREGNQPQHF. In DNA, the CDR3 is TGTGCCAGTAGTAGAGAGGGGAATCAGCCCCAGCATTTT. The V and J genes are TRBV19 and TRBJ1-5; D is possibly TRBD1 (5 bases). Germline CDR1 reads LNHDA; CDR2 reads SQIVND (reference sequence). V was clipped by 4 bases and J by 4 bases, with 8 bases between them. The CDR3 contains 13 residues. Using reference TRBV19 and TRBJ1-5 for the parts outside the CDR3, the full variable domain is DGGITQSPKYLFRKEGQNVTLSCEQNLNHDAMYWYRQDPGQGLRLIYYSQIVNDFQKGDIAEGYSVSREKKESFPLTVTSAQKNPTAFYLCASSREGNQPQHFGDGTRLSIL.

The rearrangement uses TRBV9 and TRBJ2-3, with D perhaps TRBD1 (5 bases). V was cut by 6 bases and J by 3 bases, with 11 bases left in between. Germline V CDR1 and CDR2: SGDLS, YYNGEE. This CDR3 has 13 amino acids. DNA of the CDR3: TGTGCCAGCATGGCTCCAGGGACAGATACGCAGTATTTT. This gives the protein CASMAPGTDTQYF.

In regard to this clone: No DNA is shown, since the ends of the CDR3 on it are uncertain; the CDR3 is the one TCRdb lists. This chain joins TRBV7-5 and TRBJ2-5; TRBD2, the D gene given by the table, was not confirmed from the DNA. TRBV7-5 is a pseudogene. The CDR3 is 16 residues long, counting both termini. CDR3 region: CASSLVASGSQETQYF.

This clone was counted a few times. CDR3 loop: CATSKDQANEKLFF. CDR3 DNA sequence: TGTGCCACCAGCAAGGACCAAGCTAATGAAAAACTGTTTTTT. The chain couples TRBV15 to TRBJ1-4; D is undetermined. The germline CDR1 and CDR2 sequences are LNHNV and YYDKDF (reference sequence). V was cut by 4 bases and J by 3 bases, with 9 bases left in between. This CDR3 comprises 14 residues.

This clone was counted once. CDR3 sequence reads: CSVDLGALEETQYF. The CDR3 nucleotides read TGCAGCGTTGATTTGGGGGCCCTGGAAGAGACCCAGTACTTC. This rearrangement joins TRBV29-1 to TRBJ2-5, with a tentative D call TRBD1 (6 bases). There are 14 residues in the CDR3. V gave up 3 bases and J gave up 3 bases, with 14 bases separating them. CDR1 SQVTM and CDR2 ANQGSEA come from the germline V gene.

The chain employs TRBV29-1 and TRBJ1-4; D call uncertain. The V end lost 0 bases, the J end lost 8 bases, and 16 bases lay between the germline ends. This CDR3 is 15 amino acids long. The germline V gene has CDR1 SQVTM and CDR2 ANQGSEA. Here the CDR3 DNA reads TGCAGCGTTGAAGATGGGTGGGGTGCGGGGGAAAAACTGTTTTTT. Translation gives CSVEDGWGAGEKLFF.

The CDR3 nucleotides are TGCAGCGTTGGAGGGACTCTCAATCAGCCCCAGCATTTT. Translated: CSVGGTLNQPQHF. This chain joins TRBV29-1 and TRBJ1-5; D may be TRBD1 (5 bases). The CDR3 has 13 residues. V was trimmed by 4 bases and J by 3 bases, leaving 10 bases between them. Germline loops: CDR1 SQVTM, CDR2 ANQGSEA.

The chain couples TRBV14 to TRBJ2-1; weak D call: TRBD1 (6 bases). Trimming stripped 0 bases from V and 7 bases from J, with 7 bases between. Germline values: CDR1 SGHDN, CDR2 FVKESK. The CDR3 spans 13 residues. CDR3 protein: CASSQDRGNEQFF. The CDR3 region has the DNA TGTGCCAGCAGCCAAGATAGGGGGAATGAGCAGTTCTTC.